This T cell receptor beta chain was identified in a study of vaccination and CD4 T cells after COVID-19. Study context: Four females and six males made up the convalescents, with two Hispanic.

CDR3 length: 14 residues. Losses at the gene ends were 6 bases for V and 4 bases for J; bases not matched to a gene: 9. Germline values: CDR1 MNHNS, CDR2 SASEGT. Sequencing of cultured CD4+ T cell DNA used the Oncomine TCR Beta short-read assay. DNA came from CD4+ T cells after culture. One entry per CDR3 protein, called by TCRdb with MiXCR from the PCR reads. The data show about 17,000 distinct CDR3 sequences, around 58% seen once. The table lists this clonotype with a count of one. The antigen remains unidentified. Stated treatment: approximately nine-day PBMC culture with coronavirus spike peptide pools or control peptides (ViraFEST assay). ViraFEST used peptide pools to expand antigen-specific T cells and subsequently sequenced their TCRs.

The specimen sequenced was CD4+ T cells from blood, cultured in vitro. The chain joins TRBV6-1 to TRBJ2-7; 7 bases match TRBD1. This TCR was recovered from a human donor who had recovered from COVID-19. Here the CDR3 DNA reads TGTGCCAGCAGACAACAGGGGTTGTGGTACGAGCAGTACTTC. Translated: CASRQQGLWYEQYF.